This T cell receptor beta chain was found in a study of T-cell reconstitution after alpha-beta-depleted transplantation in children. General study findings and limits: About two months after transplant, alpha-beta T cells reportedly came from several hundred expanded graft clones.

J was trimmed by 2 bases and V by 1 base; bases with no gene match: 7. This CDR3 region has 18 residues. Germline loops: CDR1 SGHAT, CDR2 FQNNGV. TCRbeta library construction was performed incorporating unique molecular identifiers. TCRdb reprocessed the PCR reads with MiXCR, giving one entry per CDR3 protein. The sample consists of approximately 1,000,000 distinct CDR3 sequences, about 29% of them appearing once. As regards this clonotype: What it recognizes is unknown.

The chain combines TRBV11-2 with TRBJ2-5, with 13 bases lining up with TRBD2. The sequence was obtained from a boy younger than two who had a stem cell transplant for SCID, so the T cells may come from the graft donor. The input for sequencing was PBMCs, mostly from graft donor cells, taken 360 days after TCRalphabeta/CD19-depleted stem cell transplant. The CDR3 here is CASSLGLAGGAIQETQYF. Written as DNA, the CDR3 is TGTGCCAGCAGCTTAGGACTAGCGGGGGGCGCCATTCAAGAGACCCAGTACTTC.